The entry that follows covers one TCR beta chain sequence. A count is missing, but by frequency this clone is large (0.1 to 1%). Its cognate antigen has yet to be identified. The read stops 3 residues short of the end of the CDR3; the missing end is completed from the germline J gene. This entry belongs to a study of TET2 disruption in CD19-targeted CAR T cells (dated by TCRdb to the late 2010s). A note on the overall study: The number of samples was determined by the original clinical trial design and by which samples were available, and no additional inclusion criteria were applied. General study outcomes and caveats: Conclusions about the patient's CAR T cells rested on extensive analysis of a single subject.

The immunoSEQ assay was used for deep sequencing of the TCR beta chain. The source study handled its data this way. Only productive TCR beta rearrangements went into calculating clonotype frequencies. In its TCRdb copy, this immuneACCESS table keeps in-frame sequences only and misses some clones. Where compared with another copy, unresolved V genes explain less than half of these, and the others have no known cause. That table supplies the V and J calls and clone size; D and trimming were determined from the DNA. This sample's table carries about 710 clones. The ten largest clones capture 15% to 20% of the sample. The junction shows trimming of 1 base on V and 0 bases on J, plus 11 bases between the germline ends. The CDR3 has 15 amino acids, counting the end cysteine and phenylalanine. Part of the CDR3 DNA is given, 36 bases translated from base 1. Looking up the germline V gene (reference sequence) yields CDR1 GTSNPN and CDR2 SVGIG.

Reading the label with the study, this specimen's treatment or condition is: autologous CTL019 cells: CD19 CAR with 4-1BB and CD3 zeta domains. TCR zeta and 4-1BB costimulatory signaling domains were incorporated into the CD19 CAR. The DNeasy Blood and Tissue Kit was used to extract genomic DNA from pre-infusion T cells, peripheral blood, or sorted post-infusion T cells. The sample consisted of peripheral blood, taken from a patient treated with CD19 CAR T cells. The source of this sequence is an older man with chronic lymphocytic leukemia. The receptor chain draws on TRBV30 and TRBJ2-3; the D gene is perhaps TRBD2, from 5 matching bases. The part of the CDR3 DNA that was read is TGTGCCTGGAGTGGGACTTTAACTAGCACAGATACG. Its coded protein is CAWSGTLTSTDT. The full CDR3 protein is CAWSGTLTSTDTQYF. The full variable domain, with segments outside the CDR3 supplied by the reference TRBV30 and TRBJ2-3 proteins, appears as SQTIHQWPATLVQPVGSPLSLECTVEGTSNPNLYWYRQAAGRGLQLLFYSVGIGQISSEVPQNLSASRPQDRQFILSSKKLLLSDSGFYLCAWSGTLTSTDTQYFGPGTRLTVL.